Listed here are 11 T cell receptor beta chains from one sample, sequenced in a study of T cell changes during pregnancy in multiple sclerosis. Data came from immunoSEQ multiplex PCR; TCRdb stores just in-frame clones and leaves some out. Of some 85,000 clones in the sample, 85% to 95% were seen once. Specimen: peripheral blood, collected in the second trimester of pregnancy. The receptors derive from a female donor in good health, enrolled as a control in a pregnancy study.

The chain employs TRBV30 and TRBJ1-2; 10 bases are shared with TRBD1. The CDR3 is 15 residues long. Germline values: CDR1 GTSNPN, CDR2 SVGIG (reference sequence). V shed 3 bases and J 1 base; nucleotides not matched to a gene: 5. In nucleotides, the CDR3 is TGTGCCTGGAGCGGGACAGGGGCGCTTAACTATGGCTACACCTTC. The encoded protein is CAWSGTGALNYGYTF. Full variable domain (remainder filled in from reference TRBV30 and TRBJ1-2): SQTIHQWPATLVQPVGSPLSLECTVEGTSNPNLYWYRQAAGRGLQLLFYSVGIGQISSEVPQNLSASRPQDRQFILSSKKLLLSDSGFYLCAWSGTGALNYGYTFGSGTRLTVV.

The chain uses TRBV30 and TRBJ1-1; 8 bases map to TRBD1. CDR1 and CDR2 from the germline V gene are GTSNPN and SVGIG (reference sequence). Losses at the gene ends were 4 bases for V and 4 bases for J; bases not matched to a gene: 17. The CDR3 contains 17 residues. This CDR3 is CAWTGRTGSYSATEAFF. In nucleotides, the CDR3 is TGTGCCTGGACTGGACGGACAGGGTCGTACTCCGCCACTGAAGCTTTCTTT.

The chain carries TRBV18 and TRBJ2-3, with D maybe TRBD1 (6 bases). Germline V gene lookup returns CDR1 KGHSH and CDR2 LQKENI. The CDR3 runs 13 residues. V lost 3 bases, J lost 8 bases, and 12 bases lay in between. CDR3 DNA: TGTGCCAGCTCACCGGGGGACATAAGTACGCAGTATTTT. Translating it yields CASSPGDISTQYF.

The J gene is TRBJ2-1, the V gene TRBV7-9, with 11 bases that match TRBD1. V gave up 6 bases and J gave up 8 bases; unmatched junction bases: 15. Germline V gene data show CDR1 as SEHNR and CDR2 as FQNEAQ (reference sequence). This CDR3 is 17 amino acids long. CDR3 amino acids: CASRRLRDRGREDEQFF. CDR3 bases: TGTGCCAGCAGACGTCTCCGGGACAGGGGGAGGGAGGATGAGCAGTTCTTC.

V and J are TRBV5-6 and TRBJ1-1, with 9 bases aligning to TRBD1. This CDR3 is 14 amino acids long. Germline V gene data show CDR1 as SGHDT and CDR2 as YYEEEE. With 4 bases clipped from V and 8 bases from J, the junction kept 9 bases outside the gene matches. The chain's CDR3 is CASSGRDRAREAFF. Written as DNA, the CDR3 is TGTGCCAGCAGCGGCCGGGACAGGGCCAGAGAAGCTTTCTTT.

This clone was seen a few times. The V call is TRBV5-6, the J call TRBJ2-2, with D maybe TRBD1 (6 bases). CDR3 length equals 14 residues. Germline V CDR1 and CDR2: SGHDT, YYEEEE. Trimming stripped 5 bases from V and 4 bases from J, with 12 bases between. CDR3 protein: CASRPGQSTGELFF. The CDR3 nucleotides are TGTGCCAGCAGACCCGGACAGAGCACCGGGGAGCTGTTTTTT.

The chain carries TRBV4-3 and TRBJ2-2; TRBD2 aligns across 9 bases. J was trimmed by 7 bases and V by 3 bases; bases with no gene match: 6. CDR3 length: 15 amino acids. Germline V gives CDR1 LGHNA, CDR2 YSLEER. CDR3 in amino acids: CASSQGTSRNGELFF. The CDR3 bases are TGCGCCAGCAGCCAGGGGACTAGCCGTAACGGGGAGCTGTTTTTT.

The rearrangement uses TRBV29-1 and TRBJ1-5; tentatively, D is TRBD1 (6 bases). The germline CDR1 and CDR2 sequences are SQVTM and ANQGSEA. The CDR3 covers 14 residues. V was clipped by 4 bases and J by 0 bases, with 10 bases between them. CDR3 amino acids: CSVGGGNSNQPQHF. The CDR3 region has the DNA TGCAGCGTTGGAGGGGGTAATAGCAATCAGCCCCAGCATTTT.

The V call is TRBV11-2, the J call TRBJ1-1, with 11 bases that match TRBD1. J lost 0 bases, V lost 4 bases, and 4 bases had no gene match. Per germline, CDR1 SGHAT and CDR2 FQNNGV. The CDR3 totals 16 residues. CDR3 sequence: CASSYGTGGMNTEAFF. CDR3 DNA sequence: TGTGCCAGCAGCTATGGGACAGGGGGAATGAACACTGAAGCTTTCTTT.

This chain connects TRBV30 to TRBJ2-5, with D possibly TRBD2 on 6 matching bases. This CDR3 contains 14 residues. Germline V gene sequence: CDR1 GTSNPN, CDR2 SVGIG (reference sequence). V shed 5 bases and J shed 3 bases, with 16 bases lying between them. CDR3 protein: CAWGLGGGKETQYF. DNA for the CDR3: TGTGCCTGGGGTCTGGGGGGAGGCAAAGAGACCCAGTACTTC.

The chain is built from TRBV19 and TRBJ1-6, with D perhaps matching TRBD1 (6 bases). Germline-derived CDR1 and CDR2 are LNHDA and SQIVND (reference sequence). The ends were cut back, 3 bases at V and 7 bases at J, with 13 bases in the middle. This CDR3 is 15 amino acids long. The CDR3 protein is CASSMIGQTNSPLHF. CDR3 in DNA: TGTGCCAGTAGTATGATTGGACAGACCAATTCACCCCTCCACTTT. The full variable domain, in which reference TRBV19 and TRBJ1-6 provide the parts outside the CDR3, is DGGITQSPKYLFRKEGQNVTLSCEQNLNHDAMYWYRQDPGQGLRLIYYSQIVNDFQKGDIAEGYSVSREKKESFPLTVTSAQKNPTAFYLCASSMIGQTNSPLHFGNGTRLTVT.